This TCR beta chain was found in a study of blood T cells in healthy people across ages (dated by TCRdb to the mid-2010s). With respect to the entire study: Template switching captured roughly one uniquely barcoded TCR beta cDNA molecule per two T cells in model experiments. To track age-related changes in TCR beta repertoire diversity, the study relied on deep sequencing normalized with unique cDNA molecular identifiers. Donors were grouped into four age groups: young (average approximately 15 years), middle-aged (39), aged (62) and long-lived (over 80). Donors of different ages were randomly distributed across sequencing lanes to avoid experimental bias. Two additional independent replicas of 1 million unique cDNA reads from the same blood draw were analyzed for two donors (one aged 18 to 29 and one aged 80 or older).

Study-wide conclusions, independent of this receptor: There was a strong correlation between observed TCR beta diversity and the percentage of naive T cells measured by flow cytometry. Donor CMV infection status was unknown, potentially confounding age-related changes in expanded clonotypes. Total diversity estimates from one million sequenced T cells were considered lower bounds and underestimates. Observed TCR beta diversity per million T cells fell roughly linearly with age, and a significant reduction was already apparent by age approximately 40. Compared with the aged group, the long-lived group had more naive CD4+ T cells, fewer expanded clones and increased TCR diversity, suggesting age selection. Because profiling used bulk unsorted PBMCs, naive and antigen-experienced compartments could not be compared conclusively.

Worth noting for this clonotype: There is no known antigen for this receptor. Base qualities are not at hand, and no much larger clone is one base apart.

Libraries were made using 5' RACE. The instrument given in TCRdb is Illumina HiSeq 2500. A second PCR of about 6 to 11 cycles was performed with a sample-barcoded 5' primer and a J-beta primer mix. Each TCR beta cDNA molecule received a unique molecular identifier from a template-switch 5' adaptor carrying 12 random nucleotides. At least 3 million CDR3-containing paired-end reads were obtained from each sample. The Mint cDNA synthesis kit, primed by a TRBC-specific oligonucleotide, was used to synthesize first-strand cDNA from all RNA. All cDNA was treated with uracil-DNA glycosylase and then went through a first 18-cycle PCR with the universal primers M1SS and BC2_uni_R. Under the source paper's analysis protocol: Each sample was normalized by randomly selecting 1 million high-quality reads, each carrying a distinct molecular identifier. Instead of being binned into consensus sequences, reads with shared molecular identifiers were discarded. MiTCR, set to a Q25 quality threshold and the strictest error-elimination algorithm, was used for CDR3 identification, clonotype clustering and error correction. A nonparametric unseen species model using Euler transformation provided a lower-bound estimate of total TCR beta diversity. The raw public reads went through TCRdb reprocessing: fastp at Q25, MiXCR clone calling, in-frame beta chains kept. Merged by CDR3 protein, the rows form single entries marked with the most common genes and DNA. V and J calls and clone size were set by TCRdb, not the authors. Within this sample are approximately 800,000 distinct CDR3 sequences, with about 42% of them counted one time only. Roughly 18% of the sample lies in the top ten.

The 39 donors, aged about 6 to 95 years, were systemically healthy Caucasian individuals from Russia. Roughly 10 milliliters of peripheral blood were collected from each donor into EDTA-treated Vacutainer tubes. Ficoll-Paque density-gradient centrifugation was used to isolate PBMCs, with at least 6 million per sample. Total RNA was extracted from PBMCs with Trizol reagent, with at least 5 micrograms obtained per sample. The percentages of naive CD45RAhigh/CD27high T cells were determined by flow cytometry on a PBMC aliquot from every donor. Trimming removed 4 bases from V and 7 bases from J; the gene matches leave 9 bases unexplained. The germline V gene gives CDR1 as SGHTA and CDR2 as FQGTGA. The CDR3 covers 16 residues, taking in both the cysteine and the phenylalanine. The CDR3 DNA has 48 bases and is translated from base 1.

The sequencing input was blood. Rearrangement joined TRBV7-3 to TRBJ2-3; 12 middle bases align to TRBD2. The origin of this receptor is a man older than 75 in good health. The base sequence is TGTGCCAGCAGCTCACTGGCTAGCGGGAGGGGGAATACGCAGTATTTT. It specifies CASSSLASGRGNTQYF.